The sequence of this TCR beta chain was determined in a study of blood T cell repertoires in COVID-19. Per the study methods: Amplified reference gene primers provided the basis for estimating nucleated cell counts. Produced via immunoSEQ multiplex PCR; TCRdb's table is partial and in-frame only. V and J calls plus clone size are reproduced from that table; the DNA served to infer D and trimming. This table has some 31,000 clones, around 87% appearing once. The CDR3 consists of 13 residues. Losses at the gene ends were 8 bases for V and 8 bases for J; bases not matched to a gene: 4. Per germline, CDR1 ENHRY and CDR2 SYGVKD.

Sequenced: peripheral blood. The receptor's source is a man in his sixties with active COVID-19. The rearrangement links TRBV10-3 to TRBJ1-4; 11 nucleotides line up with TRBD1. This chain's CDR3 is CAIGGQGAEKLFF. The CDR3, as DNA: TGTGCCATCGGAGGACAGGGGGCGGAAAAACTGTTTTTT.